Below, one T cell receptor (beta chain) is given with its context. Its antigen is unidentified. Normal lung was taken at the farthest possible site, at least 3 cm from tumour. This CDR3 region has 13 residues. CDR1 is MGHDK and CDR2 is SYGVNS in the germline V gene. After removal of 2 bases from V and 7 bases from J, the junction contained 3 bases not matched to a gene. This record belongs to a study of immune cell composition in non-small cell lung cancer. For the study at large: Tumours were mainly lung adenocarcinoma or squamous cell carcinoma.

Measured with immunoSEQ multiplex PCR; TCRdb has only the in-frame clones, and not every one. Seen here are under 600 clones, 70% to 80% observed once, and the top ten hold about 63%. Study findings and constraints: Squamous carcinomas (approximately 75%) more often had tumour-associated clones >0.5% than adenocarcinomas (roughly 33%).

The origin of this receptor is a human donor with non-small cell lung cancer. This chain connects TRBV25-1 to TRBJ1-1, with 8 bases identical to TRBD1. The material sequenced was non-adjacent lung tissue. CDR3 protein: CASSEAGGSEAFF. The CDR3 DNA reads TGTGCCAGCAGTGAAGCAGGGGGCAGTGAAGCTTTCTTT.